The clone carrying this T cell receptor (beta chain) was observed a handful of times. Every isolated RNA sample was fully reverse transcribed, so sequencing captured expressed TCRB transcripts. Only in-frame clones appear in the TCRdb table, and some are missing; sequencing was by immunoSEQ multiplex PCR. The profile shows around 140,000 clones, 10% of them singletons. This specimen belongs to a study of beta chain features in type 1 diabetes. Material for sequencing was naive CD4+ T cells from blood. The TCR sequence derives from a man between 18 and 35 years old in good health.

The CDR3 DNA sequence: TGTGCCAGCAGTTTCGACAGGCCGCGGACAGATACGCAGTATTTT. Residues: CASSFDRPRTDTQYF. This chain links TRBV7-2 with TRBJ2-3, with a weak D call TRBD1 (6 bases). The V and J ends lost 6 bases and 3 bases respectively, with 16 bases between them. Germline-derived CDR1 and CDR2 are SGHTA and FQGNSA. The CDR3 has 15 residues.